This entry is about one TCR beta chain. Its specificity is not known. The V and J ends lost 7 bases and 4 bases, in that order; junction bases with no gene match: 9. The CDR3 is 14 amino acids. The germline V gene has CDR1 MNHEY and CDR2 SVGAGI. The data were produced by immunoSEQ multiplex PCR, yet TCRdb's version contains in-frame clones alone and is incomplete. There are over 100,000 clones in the sample; 85% to 95% occur only once, and 1.6% lies in the top ten. This sample is drawn from a study of T cell responses to AZD1222 COVID-19 vaccine. About the research overall: Analysis merged second doses at about 4 or about 12 weeks. General observations from the study: Elevations in Spike-specific TCR breadth and depth followed administration of two AZD1222 doses. Possibly, clonal diversity was underestimated; donors were largely white British and included more females.

The sample in question was peripheral blood, obtained on day 0 of AZD1222 vaccination. The gene calls are TRBV6-5 and TRBJ1-2; TRBD1 agrees at 7 bases. The clonotype comes from an adult in good health. The DNA for the CDR3 is TGTGCCAGCACTAGGGACAGATCTTTCTATGGCTACACCTTC. The encoded protein is CASTRDRSFYGYTF.